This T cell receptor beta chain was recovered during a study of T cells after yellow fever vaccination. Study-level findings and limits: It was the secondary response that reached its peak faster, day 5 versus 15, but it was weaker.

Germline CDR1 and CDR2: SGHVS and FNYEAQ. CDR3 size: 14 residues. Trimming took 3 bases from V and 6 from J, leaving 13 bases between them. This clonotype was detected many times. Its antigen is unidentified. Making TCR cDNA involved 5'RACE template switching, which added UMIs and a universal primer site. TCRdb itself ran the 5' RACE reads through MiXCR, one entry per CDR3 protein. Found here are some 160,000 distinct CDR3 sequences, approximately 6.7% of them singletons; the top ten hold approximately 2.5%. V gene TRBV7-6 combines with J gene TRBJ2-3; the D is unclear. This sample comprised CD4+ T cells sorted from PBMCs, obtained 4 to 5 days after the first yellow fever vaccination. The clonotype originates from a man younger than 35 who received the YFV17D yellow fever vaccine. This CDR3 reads CASSFGPRSDTQYF. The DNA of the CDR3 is TGTGCCAGCAGCTTCGGACCAAGGTCGGATACGCAGTATTTT.